A single sample gave rise to the 29 T cell receptor beta chains below, sequenced in a study of T cells after yellow fever vaccination. TCRdb redid the calling of the 5' RACE reads with MiXCR, one entry per CDR3 protein. The table includes 350,000 to 450,000 distinct CDR3 sequences, 6.2% detected once. The material was PBMCs, obtained 5 days after the yellow fever booster vaccination. These receptors came from a man aged 25-45 years who received the YFV17D yellow fever vaccine.

This clonotype showed up many times. The chain combines TRBV6-2 or TRBV6-3 with TRBJ2-7; 7 bases map to TRBD2. CDR3 size: 13 residues. After removal of 5 bases from V and 2 bases from J, the junction contained 3 bases not matched to a gene. Germline CDR1 MNHEY, CDR2 SVGEGT. This CDR3 is CASSLAATYEQYF. The CDR3 nucleotides read TGTGCCAGCAGTCTAGCGGCAACCTACGAGCAGTACTTC.

This clonotype has just a few counts. The chain has TRBV28 and TRBJ1-5; D unresolved. Deletions cut 2 bases from V and 5 bases from J, with 16 bases between. CDR1 is MDHEN, CDR2 SYDVKM, per germline. The CDR3 sequence is 16 residues long. CDR3 region: CASSLILGSRHQPQHF. The CDR3 bases are TGTGCCAGCAGTTTAATACTGGGGAGTAGGCATCAGCCCCAGCATTTT.

This clonotype has ten or more counts. The chain uses TRBV20-1 and TRBJ2-1; no clear D gene. The length of the CDR3 is 13 residues. Germline V lookup: CDR1 DFQATT, CDR2 SNEGSKA (reference sequence). V was cut by 0 bases and J by 6 bases, with 9 bases left in between. The CDR3: CSARDMAGNEQFF. Here the CDR3 DNA reads TGCAGTGCTAGAGATATGGCAGGCAATGAGCAGTTCTTC.

This clonotype was counted between two and nine times. The chain uses TRBV10-2 and TRBJ2-7; D is perhaps TRBD1 or TRBD2 (5 bases each). With 6 bases removed from V and 2 bases from J, the gap between germline ends came to 17 bases. The length of the CDR3 is 15 residues. Looked up from germline, CDR1 is WSHSY and CDR2 is SAAADI. The CDR3 sequence is CASSLGPPFTYEQYF. The CDR3, as DNA: TGCGCCAGCAGCCTGGGACCACCATTCACCTACGAGCAGTACTTC.

A few counts support this clonotype. V gene TRBV3-1 combines with J gene TRBJ2-3, with D maybe TRBD2 (6 bases). The CDR3 is made up of 15 amino acids. Germline V gene sequence: CDR1 LGHDT, CDR2 YNNKEL (reference sequence). V lost 11 bases and J 0 bases, leaving 18 bases between the germline ends. CDR3 amino acids: CASCHRLASTDTQYF. In DNA form, the CDR3 reads TGTGCCTCCTGCCACCGGCTAGCGAGCACAGATACGCAGTATTTT.

This clonotype occurred a few times. The chain couples TRBV7-9 to TRBJ1-6; the D is unclear. Germline V gives CDR1 SEHNR, CDR2 FQNEAQ (reference sequence). V lost 1 base and J 10 bases, leaving 5 bases between the germline ends. This CDR3 spans 12 amino acids. CDR3 DNA: TGTGCCAGCAGCTTAGGCTCCTCACCCCTCCACTTT. Its protein is CASSLGSSPLHF. Full variable domain (remainder filled in from reference TRBV7-9 and TRBJ1-6): DTGVSQNPRHKITKRGQNVTFRCDPISEHNRLYWYRQTLGQGPEFLTYFQNEAQLEKSRLLSDRFSAERPKGSFSTLEIQRTEQGDSAMYLCASSLGSSPLHFGNGTRLTVT.

This clonotype was detected many times. The V call is TRBV20-1, the J call TRBJ1-1; TRBD1 matches at 8 bases. Losses at the gene ends were 6 bases for V and 5 bases for J; bases not matched to a gene: 11. Germline V gives CDR1 DFQATT, CDR2 SNEGSKA (reference sequence). The CDR3 is 14 residues long. The CDR3 coding sequence is TGCAGTGCAGCACAGGGGGAGGTTCGGACTGAAGCTTTCTTT. The encoded protein is CSAAQGEVRTEAFF.

This clonotype was seen at least ten times. This chain uses TRBV7-2 with TRBJ2-7, with 9 bases that match TRBD2. V was clipped by 2 bases and J by 4 bases; unmatched bases: 3. Germline CDR1 and CDR2: SGHTA and FQGNSA. The CDR3 runs 14 residues. The CDR3 DNA follows: TGTGCCAGCAGCTTATCGGCGGGAGGGTACGAGCAGTACTTC. Translating it yields CASSLSAGGYEQYF.

This clonotype was observed a few times. This sequence joins TRBV12-3 or TRBV12-4 and TRBJ2-7; tentatively, D is TRBD1 (5 bases). The CDR3 has 13 amino acids. With 3 bases removed from V and 6 bases from J, the gap between germline ends came to 12 bases. The CDR3 DNA follows: TGTGCCAGCAGTTTCTCCAGGGTGTCCGAGCAGTACTTC. Protein product: CASSFSRVSEQYF.

This clonotype has at least ten counts. The genes are TRBV20-1 and TRBJ2-7; 10 bases line up with TRBD1. Germline CDR1 is DFQATT and CDR2 is SNEGSKA (reference sequence). CDR3 size: 13 residues. V lost 6 bases, J lost 6 bases, and 8 bases stayed unmatched. The CDR3 bases are TGCAGTGCCGCGGACAGGGGGGGGACCGAGCAGTACTTC. Amino acids: CSAADRGGTEQYF.

This clonotype was recorded a few times. V usage is TRBV14 and J usage is TRBJ2-3, with D possibly TRBD1 on 5 matching bases. V shed 1 base and J shed 9 bases, with 8 bases lying between them. This CDR3 region has 12 residues. Germline V gives CDR1 SGHDN, CDR2 FVKESK. CDR3 protein: CASSQAGATQYF. For the CDR3, the DNA is TGTGCCAGCAGCCAAGCTGGGGCCACGCAGTATTTT.

The gene calls are TRBV5-1 and TRBJ1-1; 7 bases match TRBD1. V shed 2 bases and J 1 base; nucleotides not matched to a gene: 5. The V gene's germline CDR1 is SGHRS and CDR2 YFSETQ. This CDR3 has 15 residues. CDR3 in DNA: TGCGCCAGCAGCTTAACAGGGGAATGGAACACTGAAGCTTTCTTT. Its protein product is CASSLTGEWNTEAFF.

This clonotype was seen at least ten times. The chain employs TRBV10-3 and TRBJ2-4; D is unresolved. Germline lookup yields CDR1 ENHRY and CDR2 SYGVKD. Trimming stripped 0 bases from V and 2 bases from J, with 8 bases between. This CDR3 is built from 15 residues. The CDR3 nucleotides read TGTGCCATCAGTGAGTCGTTGGAGTCCAAAAACATTCAGTACTTC. Translation: CAISESLESKNIQYF.

This clonotype was detected a few times. The V and J genes are TRBV11-2 and TRBJ2-3; 10 bases agree with TRBD2. The CDR3 is 18 amino acids. Trimming cost V 3 bases and J 3 bases; bases outside gene matches: 12. The germline CDR1 and CDR2 sequences are SGHAT and FQNNGV. CDR3 sequence reads: CASSFMSASGSQTDTQYF. CDR3 in DNA: TGTGCCAGCAGCTTTATGTCTGCTAGCGGGAGTCAGACAGATACGCAGTATTTT.

This clonotype was counted many times. The chain employs TRBV19 and TRBJ1-1; D unresolved. The CDR3 sequence is 15 residues long. Between the trimmed V and J ends, which lost 5 bases and 3 bases, there was a span of 16 bases. CDR1 and CDR2 from the germline V gene are LNHDA and SQIVND (reference sequence). The CDR3 spells CASSLRPRPDTEAFF. CDR3 sequence (DNA): TGTGCCAGTAGTCTCAGACCTAGGCCCGACACTGAAGCTTTCTTT.

The chain employs TRBV15 and TRBJ2-3; D might be TRBD1 (5 bases). Deletions cut 0 bases from V and 6 bases from J, with 16 bases between. The CDR3 consists of 16 residues. Germline V gives CDR1 LNHNV, CDR2 YYDKDF (reference sequence). Here the CDR3 reads CATSRDPGLGTDTQYF. CDR3 sequence (DNA): TGTGCCACCAGCAGAGATCCAGGGCTGGGTACGGATACGCAGTATTTT.

The genes are TRBV11-2 and TRBJ2-3, with D possibly TRBD1 on 5 matching bases. V was pared by 5 bases and J by 5 bases, with 14 bases between. The CDR3 runs 14 residues. Germline CDR1 and CDR2: SGHAT and FQNNGV. DNA of the CDR3: TGTGCCAGCAGCAAGAATAGGGGTGAAGATACGCAGTATTTT. This translates into CASSKNRGEDTQYF. Combining the CDR3 with reference TRBV11-2 and TRBJ2-3 gives the whole variable domain EAGVAQSPRYKIIEKRQSVAFWCNPISGHATLYWYQQILGQGPKLLIQFQNNGVVDDSQLPKDRFSAERLKGVDSTLKIQPAKLEDSAVYLCASSKNRGEDTQYFGPGTRLTVL.

This clonotype was seen many times. V usage is TRBV7-2 and J usage is TRBJ2-1, with 9 bases fitting TRBD1. Germline values: CDR1 SGHTA, CDR2 FQGNSA. The junction had 8 bases not matched to a gene; V was cut back by 6 bases and J by 5 bases. This CDR3 is 15 amino acids long. The CDR3 sequence is CASRRPGQGNNEQFF. Written as DNA, the CDR3 is TGTGCCAGCAGACGACCGGGACAGGGCAACAATGAGCAGTTCTTC.

CDR3 in DNA: TGCAGCGTTGACACGGGGCAGGGTGAAAAACTGTTTTTT. Protein sequence: CSVDTGQGEKLFF. V usage is TRBV29-1 and J usage is TRBJ1-4; the D gene is possibly TRBD1 (5 bases). Per the germline V gene, CDR1 is SQVTM and CDR2 is ANQGSEA. V lost 3 bases and J lost 7, with 12 bases in between. This CDR3 is 13 amino acids long.

This sequence joins TRBV9 and TRBJ2-3; TRBD2 agrees at 11 bases. Per germline, CDR1 SGDLS and CDR2 YYNGEE. There are 17 residues in the CDR3. Unmatched junction bases numbered 8, after V lost 3 bases and J lost 2 bases. The CDR3 sequence is CASSALIAGGPTDTQYF. The CDR3, as DNA: TGTGCCAGCAGCGCCCTTATAGCGGGAGGGCCCACAGATACGCAGTATTTT.

This clonotype was picked up many times. V is TRBV6-5 and J is TRBJ2-5; weak D call: TRBD1 (6 bases). V was pared by 6 bases and J by 0 bases, with 17 bases between. Per germline, CDR1 MNHEY and CDR2 SVGAGI. This CDR3 is 16 amino acids long. CDR3: CASSLQGFEYQETQYF. Written as DNA, the CDR3 is TGTGCCAGCAGCTTACAGGGCTTTGAGTACCAAGAGACCCAGTACTTC.

The sample holds many counts of this clonotype. The chain carries TRBV5-1 and TRBJ2-3; 9 positions match TRBD2. Trimming removed 3 bases from V and 6 bases from J; junction bases left unmatched: 5. Germline-derived CDR1 and CDR2 are SGHRS and YFSETQ. The CDR3 length is 14 residues. The chain's CDR3 is CASSSSGTTDTQYF. The CDR3 DNA reads as TGCGCCAGCAGCTCTAGCGGGACGACGGATACGCAGTATTTT.

This clonotype appeared a few times. The DNA of the CDR3 is TGTGCCAGCAGCTTGGCTCTCGGGGGCCCACGAACGGGGCTTGGCTACACCTTC. This translates into CASSLALGGPRTGLGYTF. V gene TRBV5-6 combines with J gene TRBJ1-2, with a weak D call TRBD1 (6 bases). V was pared by 0 bases and J by 7 bases, with 25 bases between. The CDR3 has 18 residues. In germline, CDR1 is SGHDT, CDR2 YYEEEE.

This clonotype was detected only a few times. The chain combines TRBV12-3 or TRBV12-4 with TRBJ2-1; 11 bases align to TRBD2. The V and J ends lost 5 bases and 6 bases, in that order; junction bases with no gene match: 12. CDR3 size: 17 residues. The CDR3 is CASSGLAGPQGANEQFF. The CDR3, as DNA: TGTGCCAGCAGTGGACTAGCGGGTCCCCAAGGCGCCAATGAGCAGTTCTTC.

This clonotype was seen ten or more times. The V gene is TRBV12-3 or TRBV12-4, the J gene TRBJ2-2; 9 bases are a match to TRBD1. CDR3 length: 16 residues. After removal of 8 bases from V and 4 bases from J, the junction contained 11 bases not matched to a gene. The CDR3 coding sequence is TGTGCCAGCTGGCTAGGACAGGGGACTTTCACCGGGGAGCTGTTTTTT. It encodes CASWLGQGTFTGELFF.

This clonotype came up many times. Here the CDR3 reads CASSLEVYEQFF. In nucleotides, the CDR3 is TGCGCCAGCAGCTTGGAAGTTTATGAGCAGTTCTTC. The V and J genes are TRBV5-1 and TRBJ2-1; no definite D call. The CDR3 spans 12 residues. V was clipped by 0 bases and J by 8 bases, with 6 bases between them. Germline V gene sequence: CDR1 SGHRS, CDR2 YFSETQ.

There are many counts of this clonotype. The rearrangement uses TRBV12-3 or TRBV12-4 and TRBJ2-7; the match to TRBD1 covers 9 bases. CDR3 size: 15 residues. The J segment lost 2 bases and the V segment lost 6 bases, leaving 8 bases of the junction unmatched. In nucleotides, the CDR3 is TGTGCCAGCAGCAAGGACAGGGGCCCTACCTACGAGCAGTACTTC. Translating gives CASSKDRGPTYEQYF.

The table lists this clonotype with many counts. This chain uses TRBV7-2 with TRBJ2-7, with D possibly being TRBD2 (5 bases). CDR3 length: 13 residues. The V gene's germline CDR1 is SGHTA and CDR2 FQGNSA. The V end lost 5 bases, the J end lost 5 bases, and 13 bases lay between the germline ends. The CDR3 spells CASSRIAGDEQYF. DNA of the CDR3: TGTGCCAGCAGCCGCATTGCCGGGGACGAGCAGTACTTC.

V and J are TRBV13 and TRBJ2-1; D is perhaps TRBD1 (5 bases). Trimming pared 5 bases from V and 6 bases from J, leaving 17 bases between. Germline CDR1 reads PRHDT; CDR2 reads FYEKMQ (reference sequence). The length of the CDR3 is 15 residues. The chain's CDR3 is CASSTTEKLRNEQFF. The CDR3 DNA reads TGTGCCAGCAGCACGACAGAGAAGTTACGCAATGAGCAGTTCTTC.